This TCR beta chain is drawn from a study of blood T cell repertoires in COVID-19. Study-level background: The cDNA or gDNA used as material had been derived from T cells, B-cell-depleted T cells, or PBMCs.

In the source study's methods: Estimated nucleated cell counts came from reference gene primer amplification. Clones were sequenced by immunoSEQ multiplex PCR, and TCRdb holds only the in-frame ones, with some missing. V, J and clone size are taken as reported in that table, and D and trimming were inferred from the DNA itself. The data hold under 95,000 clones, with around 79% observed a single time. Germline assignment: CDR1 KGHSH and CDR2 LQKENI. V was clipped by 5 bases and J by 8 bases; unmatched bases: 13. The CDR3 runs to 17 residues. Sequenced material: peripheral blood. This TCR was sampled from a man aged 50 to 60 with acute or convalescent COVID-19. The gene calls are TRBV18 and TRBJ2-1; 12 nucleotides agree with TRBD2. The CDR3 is CASSSRETSGSGYEQFF. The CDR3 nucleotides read TGTGCCAGCTCATCCAGGGAGACTAGCGGGAGCGGGTATGAGCAGTTCTTC.